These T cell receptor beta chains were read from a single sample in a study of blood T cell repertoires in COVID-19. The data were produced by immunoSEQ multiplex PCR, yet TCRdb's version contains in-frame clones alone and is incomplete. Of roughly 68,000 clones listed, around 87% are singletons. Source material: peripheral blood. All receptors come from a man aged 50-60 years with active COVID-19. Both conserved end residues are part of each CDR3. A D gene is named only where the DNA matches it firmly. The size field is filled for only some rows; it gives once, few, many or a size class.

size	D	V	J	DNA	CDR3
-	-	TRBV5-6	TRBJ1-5	TGTGCCAGCAGCTCTTGGGGGGAGGGGCGGCCCCAGCATTTT	CASSSWGEGRPQHF
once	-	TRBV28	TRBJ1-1	TGTGCCAGCGCCAGAGGGTTGGAAGCTTTCTTT	CASARGLEAFF
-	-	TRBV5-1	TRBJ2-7	TGCGCCAGCAGCTTGGCTACCACCAGCAGCGCTAGGCAGTACTTC	CASSLATTSSARQYF
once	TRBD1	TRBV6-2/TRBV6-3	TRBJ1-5	TGTGCCAGCAGTTACTCGATTGGACAGGGGTCTCGAAATCAGCCCCAGCATTTT	CASSYSIGQGSRNQPQHF
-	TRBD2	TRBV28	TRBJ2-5	TGTGCCAGCAGTTCCCGGGGGGACCACCAAGAGACCCAGTACTTC	CASSSRGDHQETQYF
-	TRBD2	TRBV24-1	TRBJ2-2	TGTGCCACCAGTGATTTTAAAGGGACTAGCGGGGGGTACACCGGGGAGCTGTTTTTT	CATSDFKGTSGGYTGELFF
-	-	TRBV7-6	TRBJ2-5	TGTGCCAGCAGTCTAAAAGAGACCCAGTACTTC	CASSLKETQYF
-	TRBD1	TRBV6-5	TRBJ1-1	TGTGCCAGCAGTTACACAAGACAGGGTGGAACTGAAGCTTTCTTT	CASSYTRQGGTEAFF
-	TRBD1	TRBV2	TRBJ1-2	TGTGCCAGCATCGCCCTGGGGACAGGCGCTAACTATGGCTACACCTTC	CASIALGTGANYGYTF
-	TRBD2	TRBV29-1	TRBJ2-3	TGCAGCGTTGGCGGGAGGGGGTCAGATACGCAGTATTTT	CSVGGRGSDTQYF
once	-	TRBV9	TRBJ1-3	TGTGCCAGCAGCGTGACCCCCGGGGAAATGGACACCATATATTTT	CASSVTPGEMDTIYF
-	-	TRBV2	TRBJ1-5	TGTGCCAGCTCGGGCAGGGGTGTTGGCAATCAGCCCCAGCATTTT	CASSGRGVGNQPQHF
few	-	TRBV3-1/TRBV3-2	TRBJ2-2	TGTGCCAGCAGCCAAATGGTGCGCGCCGGGGAGCTGTTTTTT	CASSQMVRAGELFF
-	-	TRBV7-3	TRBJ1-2	TGTGCCAGCAGCCCAACAGGAGATTATGGCTACACCTTC	CASSPTGDYGYTF
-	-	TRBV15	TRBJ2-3	TGTGCCACCAGCAGGGACACCGACCGCCTAGATACGCAGTATTTT	CATSRDTDRLDTQYF
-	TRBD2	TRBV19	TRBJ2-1	TGTGCCAGTAGTATAGGAGCCTGGACTAGCGGAAACAATGAGCAGTTCTTC	CASSIGAWTSGNNEQFF
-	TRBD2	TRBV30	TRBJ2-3	TGTGCCTGGACTGGGGGACTAGCGGGAGGTACAGATACGCAGTATTTT	CAWTGGLAGGTDTQYF
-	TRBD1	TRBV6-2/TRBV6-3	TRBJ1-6	TGTGCCAGCAGTTTCCAGACAGGGGCTAATTCACCCCTCCACTTT	CASSFQTGANSPLHF
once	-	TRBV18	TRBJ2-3	TGTGCCAGCTCACCAAACTATGGGGATACGCAGTATTTT	CASSPNYGDTQYF
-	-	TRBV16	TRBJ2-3	TGTGCCAGCAGCCAATCGGGCGGAGGGGCAGATACGCAGTATTTT	CASSQSGGGADTQYF
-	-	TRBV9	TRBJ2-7	TGTGCCAGCAGCGTAGGCGGGACCTACGAGCAGTACTTC	CASSVGGTYEQYF
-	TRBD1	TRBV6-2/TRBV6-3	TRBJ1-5	TGTGCCAGCAGTCGACAGGGAGATCAGCCCCAGCATTTT	CASSRQGDQPQHF
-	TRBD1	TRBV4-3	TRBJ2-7	TGCGCCAGCAGCCAAGTCAGGGGGCTGCACGAGCAGTACTTC	CASSQVRGLHEQYF
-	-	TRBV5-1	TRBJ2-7	TGCGCCAGCAGCTTGGGTACAGACAGGAGCTACGAGCAGTACTTC	CASSLGTDRSYEQYF
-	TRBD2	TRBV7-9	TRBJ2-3	TGTGCCAGCAGCCTCGGACTAGCGGGGGTAAGGACAGATACGCAGTATTTT	CASSLGLAGVRTDTQYF
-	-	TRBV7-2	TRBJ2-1	TGTGCCAGCAGCTTAGGGGCCCCGAGTGGCAATGAGCAGTTCTTC	CASSLGAPSGNEQFF
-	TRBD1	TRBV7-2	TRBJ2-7	TGTGCCAGCAGCTTAAGGGACAGGGGCCTTGAGTACTTC	CASSLRDRGLEYF
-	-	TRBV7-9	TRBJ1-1	TGTGCCAGCAGCTTCCCTAGCGGGGTAGCTATGAGCACTGAAGCTTTCTTT	CASSFPSGVAMSTEAFF
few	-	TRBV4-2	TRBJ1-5	TGTGCCAGCAGCCCCCACTCTACCGTCAATCAGCCCCAGCATTTT	CASSPHSTVNQPQHF
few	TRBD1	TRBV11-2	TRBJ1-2	TGTGCCAGCAGTTTGGCCGGGACAGGGGCCCTCATCGGCTACACCTTC	CASSLAGTGALIGYTF
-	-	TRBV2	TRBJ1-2	TGTGCCAGCAGGCAGGGCGGCTATGGCTACACCTTC	CASRQGGYGYTF
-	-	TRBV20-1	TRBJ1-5	TGCAGTGCTAGGGGTCCGGGGCCCCAGCATTTT	CSARGPGPQHF
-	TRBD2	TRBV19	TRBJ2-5	TGTGCCAGTAGTGCCCAGCGAGCGGGGGGTATCGAGACCCAGTACTTC	CASSAQRAGGIETQYF
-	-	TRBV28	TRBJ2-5	TGTGCCAGCAGTCCCTCCGCGGGGCTCCAAGAGACCCAGTACTTC	CASSPSAGLQETQYF
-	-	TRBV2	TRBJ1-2	TGTGCTTCCTCCCTAGGACACCTTAACTATGGCTACACCTTC	CASSLGHLNYGYTF
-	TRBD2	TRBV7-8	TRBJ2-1	TGTGCCAGCGGCGGGGGGGCCTACAATGAGCAGTTCTTC	CASGGGAYNEQFF
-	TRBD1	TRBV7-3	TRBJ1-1	TGTGCCGGCAGCACGACAGGGGGTCCGTATACTGAAGCTTTCTTT	CAGSTTGGPYTEAFF
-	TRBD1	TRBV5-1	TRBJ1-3	TGCGCCAGCAGCTTGGGGACAGGCGATCTCTCTGGAAACACCATATATTTT	CASSLGTGDLSGNTIYF
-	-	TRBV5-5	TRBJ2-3	TGTGCCAGCAGCTTGTCCCGGACAACTAGCACAGATACGCAGTATTTT	CASSLSRTTSTDTQYF
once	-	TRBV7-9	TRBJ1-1	TGTGCCAGCAGCCCGGGGGGGGCCCTGAACACTGAAGCTTTCTTT	CASSPGGALNTEAFF
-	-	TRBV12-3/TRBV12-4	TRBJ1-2	TGTGCCAGCAGTTTATCAGGGCATGGCTACACCTTC	CASSLSGHGYTF
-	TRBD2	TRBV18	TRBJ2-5	TGTGCCAGCTCTCACGGGGGGGGCCAAGAGACCCAGTACTTC	CASSHGGGQETQYF
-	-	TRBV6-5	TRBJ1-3	TGTGGGACCCGGGGGTTGAGCGGAAACACCATATATTTT	CGTRGLSGNTIYF
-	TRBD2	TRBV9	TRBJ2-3	TGTGCCAGCAGCGCCGGGACTAGCGGGAGGTTAGGGGATACGCAGTATTTT	CASSAGTSGRLGDTQYF
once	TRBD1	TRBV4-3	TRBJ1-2	TGCGCCAGCAGCCAAGGGGGGACAGGAGCTAACTATGGCTACACCTTC	CASSQGGTGANYGYTF
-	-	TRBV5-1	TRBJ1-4	TGCGCCAGCAGCTTTGGAGGAAATGAAAAACTGTTTTTT	CASSFGGNEKLFF
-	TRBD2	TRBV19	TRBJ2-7	TGTGCCAGTAGTATCGCGCGGGGGTACTCCTACGAGCAGTACTTC	CASSIARGYSYEQYF
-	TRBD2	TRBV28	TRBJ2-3	TGTGCCAGCAGTCCCCTCGGGGGGGCTAGCACAGATACGCAGTATTTT	CASSPLGGASTDTQYF
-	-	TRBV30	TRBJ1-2	TGTGCCTGGAGTGTACGGGGTGGAAGAGAGGGCTACACCTTC	CAWSVRGGREGYTF
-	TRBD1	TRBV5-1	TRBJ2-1	TGCGCCAGCGCCTTTCGGGACAGGGGCAACAATGAGCAGTTCTTC	CASAFRDRGNNEQFF
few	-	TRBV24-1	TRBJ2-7	TGTGCCACCAGTGGAGTCTACGAGCAGTACTTC	CATSGVYEQYF
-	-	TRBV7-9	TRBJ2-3	TGTGCCGGCGGAGGGGGGGCAGATACGCAGTATTTT	CAGGGGADTQYF
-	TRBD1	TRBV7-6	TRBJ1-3	TGTGCCAGCAGCTTATTTGGGACAGGGGGCGGAAGCTCTGGAAACACCATATATTTT	CASSLFGTGGGSSGNTIYF
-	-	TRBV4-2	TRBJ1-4	TGTGCCAGCAGCCAATCCCCAGGGCCAACTAATGAAAAACTGTTTTTT	CASSQSPGPTNEKLFF
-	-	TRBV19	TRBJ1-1	TGTGCCAGTTTTGGTCAGGTCTGGAACACTGAAGCTTTCTTT	CASFGQVWNTEAFF
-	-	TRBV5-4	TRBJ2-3	TGTGCCAGCAACCGGCGCCGGGACTTTCCACCAGATACGCAGTATTTT	CASNRRRDFPPDTQYF
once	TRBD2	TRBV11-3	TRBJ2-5	TGTGCCAGCAGCCCAGGACTAGCGGGAGGGTGGGAGACCCAGTACTTC	CASSPGLAGGWETQYF
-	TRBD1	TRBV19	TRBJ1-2	TGTGCCAGTAGTATCTATGCCATCGGACAGGGGCACTATGGCTACACCTTC	CASSIYAIGQGHYGYTF